The present T cell receptor (beta chain) was sequenced within a study of Graves' ophthalmopathy and Graves' hyperthyroidism. Whole-study results and caveats: Using 13 signatures, a model distinguished ophthalmopathy from stable hyperthyroidism, reaching 85% to 90% sensitivity and roughly 80% specificity. This model predicted ophthalmopathy progression (sensitivity about 67%, specificity around 72%). Most expanded clonotypes from thyroid (those above 0.001 frequency) were also found in blood.

RNA transcripts were the source from which TCR beta CDR3 regions were amplified. The library came from an HTBI-primed first-round RT-PCR and a second-round multiplex PCR. TCRdb re-called the multiplex PCR reads through MiXCR, storing one row per CDR3 protein. The sample has nearly 400,000 distinct CDR3 sequences; approximately 20% are singletons. Germline CDR1 reads DFQATT; CDR2 reads SNEGSKA (reference sequence). CDR3 length: 15 amino acids. The V and J ends lost 1 base and 1 base respectively, with 11 bases between them. PBMCs were isolated by Ficoll-Paque density gradient centrifugation, using approximately 11 ml of fresh peripheral blood as the starting material. This clonotype was counted at least ten times. Its target is not known.

The chain is built from TRBV20-1 and TRBJ1-5; D unresolved. Material for sequencing was peripheral blood. The clonotype was recovered from a woman under 30 with Graves' ophthalmopathy. CDR3 in amino acids: CSARVTSGSNQPQHF. CDR3 coding DNA: TGCAGTGCTAGAGTGACAAGTGGAAGCAATCAGCCCCAGCATTTT.